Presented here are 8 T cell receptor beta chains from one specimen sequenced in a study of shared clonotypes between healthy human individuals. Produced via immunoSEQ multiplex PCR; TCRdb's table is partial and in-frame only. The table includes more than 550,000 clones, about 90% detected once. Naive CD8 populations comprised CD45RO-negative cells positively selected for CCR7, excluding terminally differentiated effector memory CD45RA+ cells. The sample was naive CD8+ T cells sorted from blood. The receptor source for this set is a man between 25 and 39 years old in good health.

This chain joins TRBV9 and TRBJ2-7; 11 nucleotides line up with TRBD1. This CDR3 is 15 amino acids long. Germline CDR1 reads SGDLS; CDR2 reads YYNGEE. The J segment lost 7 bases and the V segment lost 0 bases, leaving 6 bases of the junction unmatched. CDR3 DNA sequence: TGTGCCAGCAGCGTAGGTGGACAGGGGGCAGGGGAGCAGTACTTC. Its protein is CASSVGGQGAGEQYF. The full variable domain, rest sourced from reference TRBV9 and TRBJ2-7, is DSGVTQTPKHLITATGQRVTLRCSPRSGDLSVYWYQQSLDQGLQFLIQYYNGEERAKGNILERFSAQQFPDLHSELNLSSLELGDSALYFCASSVGGQGAGEQYFGPGTRLTVT.

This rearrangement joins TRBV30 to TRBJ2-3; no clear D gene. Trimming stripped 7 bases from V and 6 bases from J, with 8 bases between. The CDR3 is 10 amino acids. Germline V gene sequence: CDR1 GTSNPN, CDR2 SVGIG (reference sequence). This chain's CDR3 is CAFTMDTQYF. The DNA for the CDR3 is TGTGCCTTCACGATGGATACGCAGTATTTT.

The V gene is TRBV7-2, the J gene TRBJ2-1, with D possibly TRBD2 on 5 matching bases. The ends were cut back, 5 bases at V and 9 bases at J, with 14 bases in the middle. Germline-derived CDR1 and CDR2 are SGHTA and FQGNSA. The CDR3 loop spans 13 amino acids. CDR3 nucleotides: TGTGCCAGCAGCCAGTACGCAGGAGGTGAGCAGTTCTTC. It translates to CASSQYAGGEQFF.

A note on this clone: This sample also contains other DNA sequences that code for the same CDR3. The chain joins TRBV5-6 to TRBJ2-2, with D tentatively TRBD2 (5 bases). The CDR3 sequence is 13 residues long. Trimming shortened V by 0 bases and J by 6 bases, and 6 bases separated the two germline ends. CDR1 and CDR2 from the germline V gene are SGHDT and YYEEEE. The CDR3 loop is CASSLGGPGELFF. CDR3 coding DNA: TGTGCCAGCAGCTTGGGAGGGCCCGGGGAGCTGTTTTTT.

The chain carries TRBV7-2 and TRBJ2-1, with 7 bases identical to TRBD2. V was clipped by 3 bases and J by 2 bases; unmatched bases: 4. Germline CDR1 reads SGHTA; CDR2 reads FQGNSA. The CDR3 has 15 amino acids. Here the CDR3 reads CASSLIAGTYNEQFF. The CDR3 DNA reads TGTGCCAGCAGCTTGATAGCGGGCACCTACAATGAGCAGTTCTTC.

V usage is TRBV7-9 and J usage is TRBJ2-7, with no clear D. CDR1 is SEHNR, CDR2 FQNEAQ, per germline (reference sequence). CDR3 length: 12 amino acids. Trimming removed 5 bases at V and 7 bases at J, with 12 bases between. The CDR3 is CASSLSPLEQYF. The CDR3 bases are TGTGCCAGCAGCCTTTCTCCCCTTGAGCAGTACTTC.

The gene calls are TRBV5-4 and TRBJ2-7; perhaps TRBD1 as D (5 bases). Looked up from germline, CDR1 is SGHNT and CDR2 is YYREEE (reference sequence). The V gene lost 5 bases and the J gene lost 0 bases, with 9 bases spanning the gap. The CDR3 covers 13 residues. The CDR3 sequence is CASSPDSSYEQYF. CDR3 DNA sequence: TGTGCCAGCAGTCCTGACAGCTCCTACGAGCAGTACTTC.

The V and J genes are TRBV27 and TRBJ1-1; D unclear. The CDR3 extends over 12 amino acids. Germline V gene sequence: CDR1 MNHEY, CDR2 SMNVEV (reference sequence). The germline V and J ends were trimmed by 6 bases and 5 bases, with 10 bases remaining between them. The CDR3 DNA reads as TGTGCCAGCAGCAAGGCTGGGACTGAAGCTTTCTTT. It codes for CASSKAGTEAFF.